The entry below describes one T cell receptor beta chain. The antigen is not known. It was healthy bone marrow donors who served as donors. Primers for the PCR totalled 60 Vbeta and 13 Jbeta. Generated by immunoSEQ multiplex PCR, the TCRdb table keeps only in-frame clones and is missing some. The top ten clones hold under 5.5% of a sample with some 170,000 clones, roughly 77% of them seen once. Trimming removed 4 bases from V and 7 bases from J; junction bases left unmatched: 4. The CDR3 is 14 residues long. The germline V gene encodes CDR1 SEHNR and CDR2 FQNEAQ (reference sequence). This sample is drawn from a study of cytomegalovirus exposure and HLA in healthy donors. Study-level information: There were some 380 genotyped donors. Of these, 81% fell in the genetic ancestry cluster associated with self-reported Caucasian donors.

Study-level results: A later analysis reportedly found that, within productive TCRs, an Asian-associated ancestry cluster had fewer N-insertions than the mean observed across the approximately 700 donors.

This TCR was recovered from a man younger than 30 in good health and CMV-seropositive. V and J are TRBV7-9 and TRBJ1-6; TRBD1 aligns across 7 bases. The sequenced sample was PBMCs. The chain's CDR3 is CASSSGQQNSPLHF. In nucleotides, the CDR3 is TGTGCCAGCAGCTCGGGACAGCAAAATTCACCCCTCCACTTT.